The present T cell receptor (beta chain) was sequenced within a study of T cells in Graves' hyperthyroidism and ophthalmopathy. The study's findings and limits: Ophthalmopathy, which appeared later, was predicted by the model a median approximately six months before onset.

In the case of this clonotype: The antigen is undetermined. Its ends do not fully match the called genes, so a read error is possible.

Germline V CDR1 and CDR2: SGHVS, FNYEAQ. This CDR3 region has 14 residues. Using RNA transcripts as the source, TCR beta CDR3 regions were amplified. A set of HTBI primers served as the primers for a first-round RT-PCR of the TCR CDR3. From the multiplex PCR reads, TCRdb called clonotypes with MiXCR, one entry per CDR3 protein. The sample includes more than 550,000 distinct CDR3 sequences, nearly 45% of them seen just once. This receptor was identified in an adult man with Graves' disease, either hyperthyroidism or ophthalmopathy (not recorded which). The chain recombines TRBV7-6 with TRBJ2-7; 8 bases match TRBD1. Material: peripheral blood or thyroid tissue (not recorded which). The DNA for the CDR3 is TGTGCCAGCAGTTTTTCCGGGACAGGACTCGAGCGGTACTTC. Protein product: CASSFSGTGLERYF.